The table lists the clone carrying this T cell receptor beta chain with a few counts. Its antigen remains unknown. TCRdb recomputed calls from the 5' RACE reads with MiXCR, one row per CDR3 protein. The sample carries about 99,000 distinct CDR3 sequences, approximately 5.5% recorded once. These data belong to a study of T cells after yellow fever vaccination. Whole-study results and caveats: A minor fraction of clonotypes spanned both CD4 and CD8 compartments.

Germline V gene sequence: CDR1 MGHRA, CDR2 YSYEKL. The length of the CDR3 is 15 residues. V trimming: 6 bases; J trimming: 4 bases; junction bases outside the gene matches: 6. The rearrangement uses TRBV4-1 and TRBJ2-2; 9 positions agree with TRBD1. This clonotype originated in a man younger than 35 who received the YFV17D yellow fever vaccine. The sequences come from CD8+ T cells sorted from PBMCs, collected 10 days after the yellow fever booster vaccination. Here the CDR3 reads CASSVGQGFTGELFF. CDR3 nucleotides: TGCGCCAGCAGTGTTGGACAGGGGTTCACCGGGGAGCTGTTTTTT.